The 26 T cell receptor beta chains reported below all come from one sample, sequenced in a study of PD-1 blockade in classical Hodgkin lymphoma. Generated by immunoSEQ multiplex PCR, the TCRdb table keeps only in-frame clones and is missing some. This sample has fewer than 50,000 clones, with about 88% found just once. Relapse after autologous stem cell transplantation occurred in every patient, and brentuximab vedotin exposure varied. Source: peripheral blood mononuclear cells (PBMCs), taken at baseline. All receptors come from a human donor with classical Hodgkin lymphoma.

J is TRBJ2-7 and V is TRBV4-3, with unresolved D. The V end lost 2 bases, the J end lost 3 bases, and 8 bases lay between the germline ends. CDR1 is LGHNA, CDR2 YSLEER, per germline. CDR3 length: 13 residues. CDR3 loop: CASSQFLFYEQYF. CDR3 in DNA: TGCGCCAGCAGCCAATTCCTGTTCTACGAGCAGTACTTC.

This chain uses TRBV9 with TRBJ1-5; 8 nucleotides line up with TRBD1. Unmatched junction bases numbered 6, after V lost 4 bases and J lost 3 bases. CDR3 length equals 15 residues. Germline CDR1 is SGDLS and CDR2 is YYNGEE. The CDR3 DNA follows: TGTGCCAGCAGCCCTGGGACAGGCCTCAATCAGCCCCAGCATTTT. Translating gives CASSPGTGLNQPQHF.

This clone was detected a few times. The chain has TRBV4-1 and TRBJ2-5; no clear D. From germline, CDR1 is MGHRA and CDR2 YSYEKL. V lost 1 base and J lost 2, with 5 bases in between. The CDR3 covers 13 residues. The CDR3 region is CASSQGGQETQYF. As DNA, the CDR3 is TGCGCCAGCAGCCAAGGGGGACAAGAGACCCAGTACTTC.

In DNA, the CDR3 is TGTGCCAGCAGTCGGACAGGGAGGTACGAGCAGTACTTC. Translation gives CASSRTGRYEQYF. The chain carries TRBV25-1 and TRBJ2-7; 8 bases are a match to TRBD1. From germline, CDR1 is MGHDK and CDR2 SYGVNS. The CDR3 covers 13 residues. The J segment lost 4 bases and the V segment lost 5 bases, leaving 4 bases of the junction unmatched.

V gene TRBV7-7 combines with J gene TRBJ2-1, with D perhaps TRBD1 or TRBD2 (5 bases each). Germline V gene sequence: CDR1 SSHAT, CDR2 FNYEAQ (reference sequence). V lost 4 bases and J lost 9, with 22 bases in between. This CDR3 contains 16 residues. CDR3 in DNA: TGTGCCAGCAGCTCATCCCCCCTTCTAGGTGGGGGTGAGCAGTTCTTC. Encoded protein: CASSSSPLLGGGEQFF.

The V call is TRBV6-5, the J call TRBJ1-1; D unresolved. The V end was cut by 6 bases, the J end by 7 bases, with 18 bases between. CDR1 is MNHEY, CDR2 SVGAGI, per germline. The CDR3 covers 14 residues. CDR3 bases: TGTGCCAGCAGCGAAGCCGGACTGTTCGGTGAAGCTTTCTTT. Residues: CASSEAGLFGEAFF.

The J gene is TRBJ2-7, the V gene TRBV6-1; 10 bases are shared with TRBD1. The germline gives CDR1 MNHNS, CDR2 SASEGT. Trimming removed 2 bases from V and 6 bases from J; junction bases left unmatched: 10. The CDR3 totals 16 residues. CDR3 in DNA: TGTGCCAGCAGTGAATTTAACCGGGACAGGGGAATCGAGCAGTACTTC. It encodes CASSEFNRDRGIEQYF.

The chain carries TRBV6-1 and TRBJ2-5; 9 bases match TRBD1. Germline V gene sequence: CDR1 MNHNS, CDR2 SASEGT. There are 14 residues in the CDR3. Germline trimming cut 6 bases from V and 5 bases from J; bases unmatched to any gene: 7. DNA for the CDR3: TGTGCCAGCAGGCCGGGACAGGGATTTGAGACCCAGTACTTC. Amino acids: CASRPGQGFETQYF.

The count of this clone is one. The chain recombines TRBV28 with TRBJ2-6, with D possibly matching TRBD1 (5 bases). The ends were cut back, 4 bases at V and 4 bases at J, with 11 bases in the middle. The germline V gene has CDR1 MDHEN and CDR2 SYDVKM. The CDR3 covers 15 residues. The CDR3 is CASSSSGLGANVLTF. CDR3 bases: TGTGCCAGCAGTTCCTCAGGGTTAGGGGCCAACGTCCTGACTTTC.

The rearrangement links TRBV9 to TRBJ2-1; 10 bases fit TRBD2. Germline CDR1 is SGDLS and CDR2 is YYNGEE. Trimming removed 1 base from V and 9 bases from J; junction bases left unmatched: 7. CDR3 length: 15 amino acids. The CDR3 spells CASSVNPSGGGEQFF. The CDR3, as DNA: TGTGCCAGCAGCGTAAACCCTAGCGGGGGCGGTGAGCAGTTCTTC.

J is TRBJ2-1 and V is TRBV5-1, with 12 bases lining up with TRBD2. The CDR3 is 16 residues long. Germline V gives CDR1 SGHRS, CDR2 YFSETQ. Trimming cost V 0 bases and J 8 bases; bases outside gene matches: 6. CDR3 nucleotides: TGCGCCAGCAGCTTGGCCCCTAGCGGGGGGGCCTATGAGCAGTTCTTC. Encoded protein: CASSLAPSGGAYEQFF. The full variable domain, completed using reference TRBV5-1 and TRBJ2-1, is KAGVTQTPRYLIKTRGQQVTLSCSPISGHRSVSWYQQTPGQGLQFLFEYFSETQRNKGNFPGRFSGRQFSNSRSEMNVSTLELGDSALYLCASSLAPSGGAYEQFFGPGTRLTVL.

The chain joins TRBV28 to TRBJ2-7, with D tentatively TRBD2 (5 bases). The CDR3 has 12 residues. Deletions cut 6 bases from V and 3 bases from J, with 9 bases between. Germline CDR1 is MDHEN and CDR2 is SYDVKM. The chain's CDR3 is CASSPDFYEQYF. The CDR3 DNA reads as TGTGCCAGCAGCCCGGACTTCTACGAGCAGTACTTC.

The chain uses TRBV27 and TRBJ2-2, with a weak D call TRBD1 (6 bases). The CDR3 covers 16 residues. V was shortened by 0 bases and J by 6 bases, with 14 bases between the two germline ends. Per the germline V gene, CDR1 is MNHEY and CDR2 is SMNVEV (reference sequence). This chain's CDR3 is CASSLSGAYSAGELFF. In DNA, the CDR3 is TGTGCCAGCAGTTTATCGGGGGCCTATTCGGCCGGGGAGCTGTTTTTT.

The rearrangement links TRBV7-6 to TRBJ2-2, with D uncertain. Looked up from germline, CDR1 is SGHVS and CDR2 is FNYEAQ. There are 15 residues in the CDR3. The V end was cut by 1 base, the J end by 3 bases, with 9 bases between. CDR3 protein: CASSLDQWHTGELFF. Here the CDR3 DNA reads TGTGCCAGCAGCTTAGATCAATGGCACACCGGGGAGCTGTTTTTT.

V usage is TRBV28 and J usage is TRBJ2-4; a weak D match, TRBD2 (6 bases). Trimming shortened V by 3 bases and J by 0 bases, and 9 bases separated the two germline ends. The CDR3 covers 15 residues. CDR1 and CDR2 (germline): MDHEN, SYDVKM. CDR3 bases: TGTGCCAGCAGTTTGGGGGGAATAGCCAAAAACATTCAGTACTTC. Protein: CASSLGGIAKNIQYF.

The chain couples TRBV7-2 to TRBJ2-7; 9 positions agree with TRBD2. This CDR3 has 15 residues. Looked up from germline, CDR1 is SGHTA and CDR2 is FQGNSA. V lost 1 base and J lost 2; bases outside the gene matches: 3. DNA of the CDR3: TGTGCCAGCAGCTTAGTGACTAGCGGTACCTACGAGCAGTACTTC. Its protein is CASSLVTSGTYEQYF.

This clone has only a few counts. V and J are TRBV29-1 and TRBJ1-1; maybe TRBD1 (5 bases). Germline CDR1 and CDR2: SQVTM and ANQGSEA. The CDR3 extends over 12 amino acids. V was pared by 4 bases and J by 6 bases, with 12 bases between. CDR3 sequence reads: CSVAQGRAEAFF. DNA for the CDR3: TGCAGCGTTGCCCAGGGTAGGGCTGAAGCTTTCTTT.

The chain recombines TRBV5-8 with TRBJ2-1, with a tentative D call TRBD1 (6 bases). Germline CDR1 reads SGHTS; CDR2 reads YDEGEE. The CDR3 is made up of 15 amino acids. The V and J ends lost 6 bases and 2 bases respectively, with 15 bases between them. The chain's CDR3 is CASNLLGATYNEQFF. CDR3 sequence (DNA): TGTGCCAGCAATTTGCTGGGGGCGACCTACAATGAGCAGTTCTTC.

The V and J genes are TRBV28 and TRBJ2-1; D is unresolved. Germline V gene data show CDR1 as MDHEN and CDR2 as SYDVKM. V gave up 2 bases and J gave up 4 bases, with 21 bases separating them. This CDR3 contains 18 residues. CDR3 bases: TGTGCCAGCAGTTTAACCAGTCTGCGGCTCAGAATTTACAATGAGCAGTTCTTC. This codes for CASSLTSLRLRIYNEQFF.

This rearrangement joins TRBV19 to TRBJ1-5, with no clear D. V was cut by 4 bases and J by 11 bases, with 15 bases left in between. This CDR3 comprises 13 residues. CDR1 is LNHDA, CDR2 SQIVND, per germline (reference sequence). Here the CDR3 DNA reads TGTGCCAGTAGTAGCCAGATTGGAATAGCCCAGCATTTT. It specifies CASSSQIGIAQHF.

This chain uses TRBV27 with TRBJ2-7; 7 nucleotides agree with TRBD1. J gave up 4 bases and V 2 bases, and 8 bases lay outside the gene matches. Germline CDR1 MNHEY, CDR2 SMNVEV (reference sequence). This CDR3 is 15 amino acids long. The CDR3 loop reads CASSLQRRGPYEQYF. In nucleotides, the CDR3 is TGTGCCAGCAGTTTACAGAGAAGGGGGCCTTACGAGCAGTACTTC.

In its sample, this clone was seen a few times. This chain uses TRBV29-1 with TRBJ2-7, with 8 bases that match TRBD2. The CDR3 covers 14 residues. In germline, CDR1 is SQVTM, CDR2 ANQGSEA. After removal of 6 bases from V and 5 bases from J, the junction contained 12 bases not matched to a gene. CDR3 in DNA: TGCAGCGTATCCGGGGGGGAGGGTAAGAACGAGCAGTACTTC. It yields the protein CSVSGGEGKNEQYF.

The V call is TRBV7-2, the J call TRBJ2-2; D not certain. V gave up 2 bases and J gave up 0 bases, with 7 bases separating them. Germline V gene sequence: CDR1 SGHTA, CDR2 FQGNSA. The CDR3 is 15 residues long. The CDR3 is CASSLKASNTGELFF. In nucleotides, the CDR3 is TGTGCCAGCAGCTTAAAGGCTTCGAACACCGGGGAGCTGTTTTTT.

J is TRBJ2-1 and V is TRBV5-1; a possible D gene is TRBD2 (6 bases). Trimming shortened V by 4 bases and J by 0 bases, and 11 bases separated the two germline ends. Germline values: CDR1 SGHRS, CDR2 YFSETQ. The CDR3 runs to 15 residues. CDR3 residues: CASSQEGSSYNEQFF. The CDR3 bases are TGCGCCAGCAGCCAGGAGGGAAGCTCCTACAATGAGCAGTTCTTC.

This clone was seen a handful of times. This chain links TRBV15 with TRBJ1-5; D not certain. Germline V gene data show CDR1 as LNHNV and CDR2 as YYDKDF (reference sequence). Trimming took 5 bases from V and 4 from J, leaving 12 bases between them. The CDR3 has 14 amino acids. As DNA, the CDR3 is TGTGCCACCAGCGAGGGCCTGGGGAATCAGCCCCAGCATTTT. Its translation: CATSEGLGNQPQHF.

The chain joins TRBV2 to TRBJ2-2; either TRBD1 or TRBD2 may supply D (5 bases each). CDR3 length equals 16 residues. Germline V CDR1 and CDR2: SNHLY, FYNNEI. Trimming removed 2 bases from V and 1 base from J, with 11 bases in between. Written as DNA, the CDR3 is TGTGCCAGCAGTGAACAAGGGACGCTGAACACCGGGGAGCTGTTTTTT. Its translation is CASSEQGTLNTGELFF.